This passage covers 3 T cell receptor beta chains from one sample sequenced in a study of T cells after yellow fever vaccination. TCRdb re-analysed the 5' RACE reads in MiXCR, keeping a single row per CDR3 protein. The sample comprises 150,000 to 200,000 distinct CDR3 sequences, about 6.2% of which are singletons, and approximately 3% rests with the top ten. The sample was CD4+ T cells sorted from PBMCs, taken on the day of the first yellow fever vaccination. These receptors were taken from a man younger than 30 who received the YFV17D yellow fever vaccine.

This clonotype was recorded a few times. The CDR3 DNA reads as TGCAGTGCTAGAGATCTAGGGGAGGTGGAGACCCAGTACTTC. Translating it yields CSARDLGEVETQYF. The J gene is TRBJ2-5, the V gene TRBV20-1; D possibly corresponds to TRBD2 (6 bases). The CDR3 runs to 14 residues. V was trimmed by 0 bases and J by 5 bases, leaving 13 bases between them. Germline CDR1 is DFQATT and CDR2 is SNEGSKA (reference sequence).

This clonotype was recorded a few times. This rearrangement joins TRBV11-2 to TRBJ1-2; TRBD1 matches 8 bases. The CDR3 length is 15 residues. V dropped 6 bases and J dropped 5; count of bases not matched to a gene: 11. Germline V gene sequence: CDR1 SGHAT, CDR2 FQNNGV. This CDR3 reads CASSIGQGGVYGYTF. CDR3 in DNA: TGTGCCAGCAGTATCGGACAGGGTGGAGTATATGGCTACACCTTC.

This clonotype was seen more than once but under ten times. The rearrangement uses TRBV12-3 or TRBV12-4 and TRBJ1-2; unclear D gene. Between the trimmed V and J ends, which lost 3 bases and 6 bases, there was a span of 11 bases. CDR3 length: 13 residues. The CDR3 nucleotides read TGTGCCAGCAGTTTTGTATCCGTGCATGGCTACACCTTC. Its protein is CASSFVSVHGYTF.